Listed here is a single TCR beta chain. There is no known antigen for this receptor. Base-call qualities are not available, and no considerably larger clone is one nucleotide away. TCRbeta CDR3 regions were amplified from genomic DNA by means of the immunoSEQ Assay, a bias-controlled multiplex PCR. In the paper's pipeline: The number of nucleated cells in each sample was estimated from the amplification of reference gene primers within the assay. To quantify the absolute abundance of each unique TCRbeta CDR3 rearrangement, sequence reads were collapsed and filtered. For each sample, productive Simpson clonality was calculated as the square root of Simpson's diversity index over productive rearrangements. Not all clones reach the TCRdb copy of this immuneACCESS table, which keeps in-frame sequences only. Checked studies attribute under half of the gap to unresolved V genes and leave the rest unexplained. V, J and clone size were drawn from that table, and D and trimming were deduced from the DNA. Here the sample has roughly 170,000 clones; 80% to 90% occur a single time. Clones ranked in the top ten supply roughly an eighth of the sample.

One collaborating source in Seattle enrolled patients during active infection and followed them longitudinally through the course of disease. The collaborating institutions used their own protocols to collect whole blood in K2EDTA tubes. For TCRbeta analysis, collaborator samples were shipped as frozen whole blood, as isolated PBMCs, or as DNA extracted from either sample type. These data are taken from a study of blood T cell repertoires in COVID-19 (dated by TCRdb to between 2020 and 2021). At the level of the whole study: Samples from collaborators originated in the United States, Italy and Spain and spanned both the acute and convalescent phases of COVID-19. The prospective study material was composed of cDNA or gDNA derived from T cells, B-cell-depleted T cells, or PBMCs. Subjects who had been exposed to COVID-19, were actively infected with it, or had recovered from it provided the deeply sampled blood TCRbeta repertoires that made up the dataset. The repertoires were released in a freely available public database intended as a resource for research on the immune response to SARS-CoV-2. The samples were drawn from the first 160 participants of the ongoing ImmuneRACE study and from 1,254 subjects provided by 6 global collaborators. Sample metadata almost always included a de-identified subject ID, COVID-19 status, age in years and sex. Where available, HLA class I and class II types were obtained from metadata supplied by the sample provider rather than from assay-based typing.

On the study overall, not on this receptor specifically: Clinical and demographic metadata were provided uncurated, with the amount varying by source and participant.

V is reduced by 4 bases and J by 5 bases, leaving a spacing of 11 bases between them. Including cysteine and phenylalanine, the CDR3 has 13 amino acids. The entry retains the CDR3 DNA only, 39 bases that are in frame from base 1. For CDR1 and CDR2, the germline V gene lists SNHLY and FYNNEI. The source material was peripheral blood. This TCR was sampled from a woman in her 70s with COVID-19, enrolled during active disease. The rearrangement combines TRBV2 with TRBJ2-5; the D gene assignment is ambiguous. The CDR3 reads CASSGVASETQYF. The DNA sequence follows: TGTGCCAGCAGTGGTGTTGCGTCCGAGACCCAGTACTTC.